The TCR beta chain under discussion was sequenced for a study of shared clonotypes between healthy human individuals. In regard to this clone: Within the sample, other DNA sequences also encode this same CDR3.

Source study methods: Junction-only sequences without quality scores were provided by ImmunoSEQ, so filtering was different. Generated by immunoSEQ multiplex PCR, the TCRdb table keeps only in-frame clones and is missing some. V, J and clone size are those of that table, while D and trimming were read from the DNA. The sample has 500,000 to 700,000 clones, approximately 95% seen once. This CDR3 contains 14 residues. Germline V gene data show CDR1 as LNHDA and CDR2 as SQIVND (reference sequence). CD45RO-negative, CCR7-positively selected cells formed the naive CD8 fraction, excluding terminally differentiated effector memory CD45RA+ cells.

Sequenced sample: naive CD8+ T cells sorted from blood. The sequence derives from a woman in her twenties or thirties in good health. The gene calls are TRBV19 and TRBJ2-5, with 8 nucleotides matching TRBD1. TRBJ2-7 matches the DNA end more closely, so the J call is doubtful. CDR3 coding DNA: TGTGCCAGTAGTCCAGGGACAGGCGGATACGAGCAGTACTTC. Translation gives CASSPGTGGYEQYF.